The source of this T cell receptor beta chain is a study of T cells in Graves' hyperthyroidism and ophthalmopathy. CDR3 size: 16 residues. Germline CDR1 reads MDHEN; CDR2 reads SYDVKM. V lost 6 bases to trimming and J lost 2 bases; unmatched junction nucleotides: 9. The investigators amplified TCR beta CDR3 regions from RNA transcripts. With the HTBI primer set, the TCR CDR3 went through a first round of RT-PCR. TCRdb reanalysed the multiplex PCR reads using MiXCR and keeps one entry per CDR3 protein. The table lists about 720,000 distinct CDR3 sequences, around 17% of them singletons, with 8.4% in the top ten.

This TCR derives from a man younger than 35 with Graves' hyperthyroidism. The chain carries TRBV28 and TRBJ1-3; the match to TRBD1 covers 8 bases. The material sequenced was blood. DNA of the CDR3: TGTGCCAGCAGCGTGGGGCAGGGGGCTACTGGAAACACCATATATTTT. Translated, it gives CASSVGQGATGNTIYF.